These 22 T cell receptor beta chains share one sample of origin, sequenced in a study of T cell changes during pregnancy in multiple sclerosis. Generated by immunoSEQ multiplex PCR, the TCRdb table keeps only in-frame clones and is missing some. The data show almost 50,000 clones, roughly 93% seen once. The specimen was CD4+ T cells from peripheral blood mononuclear cells, collected in the second trimester of pregnancy. These receptors originate from a female donor in good health, enrolled as a control in a pregnancy study.

This clone was recorded a few times. The gene calls are TRBV7-2 and TRBJ1-5, with TRBD1 as a possible D gene (5 bases). CDR1 is SGHTA, CDR2 FQGNSA, per germline. Deletions cut 0 bases from V and 15 bases from J, with 18 bases between. The CDR3 has 14 residues. The CDR3 sequence: CASSLAPDTNQRHF. The CDR3 DNA reads TGTGCCAGCAGCTTAGCCCCGGACACCAACCAACGGCATTTT.

The V and J genes are TRBV7-3 and TRBJ1-2, with D possibly being TRBD1 (6 bases). This CDR3 is 15 amino acids long. Deletions cut 2 bases from V and 4 bases from J, with 14 bases between. The germline V gene encodes CDR1 SGHTA and CDR2 FQGTGA. The CDR3 here is CASSLRGAQPYGYTF. The CDR3 DNA follows: TGTGCCAGCAGCTTACGGGGGGCACAACCCTATGGCTACACCTTC.

The V and J genes are TRBV30 and TRBJ1-3; a possible D gene is TRBD1 (6 bases). Per germline, CDR1 GTSNPN and CDR2 SVGIG (reference sequence). V was shortened by 1 base and J by 0 bases, with 16 bases between the two germline ends. The CDR3 has 17 residues. The CDR3 sequence: CAWSARWGPGSGNTIYF. As DNA, the CDR3 is TGTGCCTGGAGTGCGAGGTGGGGGCCTGGCTCTGGAAACACCATATATTTT.

This rearrangement joins TRBV10-1 to TRBJ1-1, with 12 nucleotides matching TRBD1. J was trimmed by 4 bases and V by 10 bases; bases with no gene match: 28. The germline gives CDR1 WNHNN, CDR2 SYGVQD (reference sequence). The CDR3 is made up of 21 amino acids. The CDR3, as DNA: TGCGCCACCCTAAACCCAATCCGGGACAGGGGGCTTTATTCAAACGGCACTGAAGCTTTCTTT. Protein product: CATLNPIRDRGLYSNGTEAFF.

The CDR3 reads CASSQAGTSNEKLFF. The DNA of the CDR3 is TGTGCCAGCAGCCAGGCCGGGACTTCCAATGAAAAACTGTTTTTT. The chain links TRBV4-2 to TRBJ1-4; perhaps TRBD1 as D (5 bases). The CDR3 runs 15 residues. Trimming took off 3 bases at V and 5 bases at J, with 13 bases between the two ends. CDR1 is LGHNA, CDR2 YNFKEQ, per germline.

The chain recombines TRBV19 with TRBJ1-1; 7 bases are a match to TRBD1. V shed 0 bases, J shed 4 bases, and the junction held 14 bases outside the gene matches. Germline CDR1 is LNHDA and CDR2 is SQIVND (reference sequence). The CDR3 is made up of 18 amino acids. The CDR3 protein is CASSIDNSKGARVTEAFF. CDR3 sequence (DNA): TGTGCCAGTAGTATAGATAACTCCAAGGGGGCGCGGGTCACTGAAGCTTTCTTT.

This chain links TRBV30 with TRBJ2-1; 8 bases are shared with TRBD1. Unmatched junction bases numbered 11, after V lost 7 bases and J lost 6 bases. Germline values: CDR1 GTSNPN, CDR2 SVGIG (reference sequence). This CDR3 is built from 14 residues. The chain's CDR3 is CAFPGQAMINEQFF. The CDR3 DNA follows: TGTGCCTTTCCGGGACAGGCAATGATCAATGAGCAGTTCTTC.

The CDR3 sequence: CASSLGPGLGSYNEQFF. DNA of the CDR3: TGTGCCAGCAGCTTGGGCCCGGGATTGGGGTCGTACAATGAGCAGTTCTTC. The chain employs TRBV5-6 and TRBJ2-1; D might be TRBD2 (5 bases). The CDR3 is made up of 17 amino acids. V gave up 0 bases and J gave up 4 bases, with 17 bases separating them. Germline V CDR1 and CDR2: SGHDT, YYEEEE.

V is TRBV6-5 and J is TRBJ2-5; TRBD1 matches at 9 bases. The J call may be in error: the DNA end matches TRBJ2-7 better. Looked up from germline, CDR1 is MNHEY and CDR2 is SVGAGI. The length of the CDR3 is 15 residues. The CDR3, as DNA: TGTGCCAGCAGGGACCCCGGGACAGGGACCTACGAGCAGTACTTC. Its translation is CASRDPGTGTYEQYF.

The rearrangement uses TRBV7-2 and TRBJ2-1, with TRBD2 identical over 8 bases. Per germline, CDR1 SGHTA and CDR2 FQGNSA. J was trimmed by 10 bases and V by 5 bases; bases with no gene match: 7. This CDR3 spans 13 amino acids. The CDR3 DNA reads as TGTGCCAGCAGCCCACGGACTAGCAGGGAGCAGTTCTTC. It yields the protein CASSPRTSREQFF.

For the CDR3, the DNA is TGTGCCTGGAGTGTACTCGGGAGGCAGGACAGTCAGCCCCAGCATTTT. Protein sequence: CAWSVLGRQDSQPQHF. This chain uses TRBV30 with TRBJ1-5; the D gene is possibly TRBD1 (6 bases). V shed 0 bases and J shed 6 bases, with 18 bases lying between them. This CDR3 has 16 amino acids. Germline V gene lookup returns CDR1 GTSNPN and CDR2 SVGIG (reference sequence).

The J gene is TRBJ1-2, the V gene TRBV30, with 8 nucleotides matching TRBD1. The CDR3 contains 16 residues. Trimming took 3 bases from V and 1 from J; bases not matched to a gene: 10. From germline, CDR1 is GTSNPN and CDR2 SVGIG (reference sequence). CDR3: CAWSKLGTGLNYGYTF. For the CDR3, the DNA is TGTGCCTGGAGCAAACTCGGGACAGGACTTAACTATGGCTACACCTTC.

This chain uses TRBV13 with TRBJ2-5, with 8 bases that match TRBD1. V shed 5 bases and J 6 bases; nucleotides not matched to a gene: 14. This CDR3 has 16 residues. CDR1 is PRHDT, CDR2 FYEKMQ, per germline (reference sequence). The CDR3 DNA is TGTGCCAGCAGCCGTTCGGACAGGGCCGGTGACCAGACCCAGTACTTC. Residues: CASSRSDRAGDQTQYF. The variable domain in full, with the rest retrieved from reference TRBV13 and TRBJ2-5, is AAGVIQSPRHLIKEKRETATLKCYPIPRHDTVYWYQQGPGQDPQFLISFYEKMQSDKGSIPDRFSAQQFSDYHSELNMSSLELGDSALYFCASSRSDRAGDQTQYFGPGTRLLVL.

V gene TRBV5-5 combines with J gene TRBJ1-2; D may be TRBD1 (6 bases). CDR1 and CDR2 (germline): SGHKS, YYEKEE (reference sequence). The CDR3 has 16 residues. The V end was cut by 0 bases, the J end by 4 bases, with 16 bases between. CDR3 nucleotide sequence: TGTGCCAGCAGCTTGGAGTTGTCGCGGACAGTCTATGGCTACACCTTC. Translated, it gives CASSLELSRTVYGYTF.

The chain combines TRBV4-3 with TRBJ1-4, with D unresolved. CDR3 length: 15 residues. Germline CDR1 is LGHNA and CDR2 is YSLEER. V gave up 1 base and J gave up 4 bases, with 10 bases separating them. CDR3 coding DNA: TGCGCCAGCAGCCAAGGGAACAGTTATAATGAAAAACTGTTTTTT. As protein: CASSQGNSYNEKLFF.

The chain has TRBV7-2 and TRBJ1-1, with D maybe TRBD1 (6 bases). Germline V CDR1 and CDR2: SGHTA, FQGNSA. V was trimmed by 4 bases and J by 5 bases, leaving 23 bases between them. CDR3 size: 17 residues. CDR3 DNA sequence: TGTGCCAGCAGCTCCCACGGGGAGAACAGGGTGGGGACTGAAGCTTTCTTT. Translation gives CASSSHGENRVGTEAFF.

V gene TRBV4-2 combines with J gene TRBJ2-1; 9 bases fit TRBD2. The CDR3 extends over 14 amino acids. V was pared by 4 bases and J by 5 bases, with 3 bases of the junction left unmatched. Germline V gene sequence: CDR1 LGHNA, CDR2 YNFKEQ. For the CDR3, the DNA is TGTGCCAGCAGCCCGGGACTAGCAAACAATGAGCAGTTCTTC. Amino acids: CASSPGLANNEQFF.

The genes are TRBV7-9 and TRBJ1-5; 7 bases match TRBD1. The V and J ends lost 1 base and 4 bases, in that order; junction bases with no gene match: 7. The CDR3 extends over 16 amino acids. Germline V gene lookup returns CDR1 SEHNR and CDR2 FQNEAQ (reference sequence). CDR3 in DNA: TGTGCCAGCAGCTTAGTCAGTGCAGGGGGAAATCAGCCCCAGCATTTT. It encodes CASSLVSAGGNQPQHF.

The chain is built from TRBV5-1 and TRBJ2-7; D gene unclear. V shed 2 bases and J shed 5 bases, with 14 bases lying between them. Per germline, CDR1 SGHRS and CDR2 YFSETQ. This CDR3 has 14 residues. The CDR3 DNA is TGCGCCAGCAGCTTACCCGAACGGGTAGACGAGCAGTACTTC. It specifies CASSLPERVDEQYF.

This chain's CDR3 is CASSDSGQGHEKLFF. CDR3 DNA sequence: TGTGCCAGCAGTGACTCGGGACAGGGGCATGAAAAACTGTTTTTT. The J gene is TRBJ1-4, the V gene TRBV6-1; 10 bases are a match to TRBD1. Germline CDR1 MNHNS, CDR2 SASEGT. CDR3 length equals 15 residues. V shed 3 bases, J shed 6 bases, and the junction held 4 bases outside the gene matches.

The genes are TRBV11-2 and TRBJ2-3; TRBD2 matches 12 bases. CDR1 is SGHAT, CDR2 FQNNGV, per germline. This CDR3 comprises 15 residues. The V and J ends lost 5 bases and 7 bases, in that order; junction bases with no gene match: 7. CDR3 DNA sequence: TGTGCCAGCAGCCCTAGCGGGGGGGCCAGGAATACGCAGTATTTT. Protein sequence: CASSPSGGARNTQYF.

The chain is built from TRBV7-7 and TRBJ2-7, with D unclear. Trimming removed 2 bases from V and 2 bases from J, with 13 bases in between. CDR1 SSHAT and CDR2 FNYEAQ come from the germline V gene (reference sequence). The CDR3 loop spans 15 amino acids. The CDR3 DNA reads as TGTGCCAGCAGCTTAAGAGTGGGCCTTACCTACGAGCAGTACTTC. Protein product: CASSLRVGLTYEQYF.